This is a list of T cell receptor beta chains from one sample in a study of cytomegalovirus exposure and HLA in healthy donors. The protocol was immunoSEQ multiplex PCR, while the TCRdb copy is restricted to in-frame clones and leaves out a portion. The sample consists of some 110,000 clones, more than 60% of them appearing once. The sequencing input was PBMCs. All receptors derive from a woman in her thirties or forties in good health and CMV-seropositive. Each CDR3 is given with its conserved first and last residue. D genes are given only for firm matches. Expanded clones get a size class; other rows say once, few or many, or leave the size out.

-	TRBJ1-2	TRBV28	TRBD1	CASSRDRKFYGYTF	TGTGCCAGCAGTAGGGACAGGAAATTCTATGGCTACACCTTC
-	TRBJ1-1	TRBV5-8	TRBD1	CASSSGGRGTEAFF	TGTGCCAGCAGCTCAGGGGGACGAGGGACTGAAGCTTTCTTT
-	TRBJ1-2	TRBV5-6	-	CASSRRGDIYYSNYGYTF	TGTGCCAGCAGCCGCCGAGGGGACATCTATTATTCTAACTATGGCTACACCTTC
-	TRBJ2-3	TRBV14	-	CASSQMVGDTQYF	TGTGCCAGCAGCCAAATGGTCGGAGATACGCAGTATTTT
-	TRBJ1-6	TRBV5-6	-	CASSFYRNSPLHF	TGTGCCAGCAGCTTCTACAGAAATTCACCCCTCCACTTT
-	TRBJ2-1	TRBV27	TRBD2	CANTREGSYNEQFF	TGTGCCAACACCCGGGAGGGGTCCTACAATGAGCAGTTCTTC
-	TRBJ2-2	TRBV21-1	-	CASTPVQAAGELFF	TGTGCCAGCACCCCGGTTCAAGCGGCCGGGGAGCTGTTTTTT
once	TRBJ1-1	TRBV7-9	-	CASSSQENTEAFF	TGTGCCAGCAGCTCACAGGAGAACACTGAAGCTTTCTTT
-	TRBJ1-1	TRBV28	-	CASHPGVNTEAFF	TGTGCCAGCCACCCCGGGGTGAACACTGAAGCTTTCTTT
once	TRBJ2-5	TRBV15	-	CATSSPTWYQETQYF	TGTGCCACCAGCAGCCCGACTTGGTACCAAGAGACCCAGTACTTC
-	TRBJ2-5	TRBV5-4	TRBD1	CASSPDRVEETQYF	TGTGCCAGCAGCCCGGACAGGGTCGAAGAGACCCAGTACTTC
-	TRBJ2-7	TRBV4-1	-	CASSQDATASYEQYF	TGCGCCAGCAGCCAAGATGCGACAGCGAGCTACGAGCAGTACTTC
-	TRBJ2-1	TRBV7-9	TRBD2	CASTLLGLADNEQFF	TGTGCCAGCACGCTCCTTGGACTAGCGGACAATGAGCAGTTCTTC
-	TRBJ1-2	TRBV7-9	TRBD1	CASSLEGARAYGYTF	TGTGCCAGCAGCTTAGAGGGGGCCAGGGCTTATGGCTACACCTTC
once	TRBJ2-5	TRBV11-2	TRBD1	CASSPRQGPPVAQYF	TGTGCCAGCAGCCCAAGACAGGGGCCGCCCGTGGCCCAGTACTTC
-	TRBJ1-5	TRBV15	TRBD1	CATSKGQGVGQPQHF	TGTGCCACCAGCAAGGGACAGGGTGTCGGCCAGCCCCAGCATTTT
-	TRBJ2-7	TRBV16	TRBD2	CASSQFRVQREVSNEQYF	TGTGCCAGCAGCCAATTCCGCGTCCAGCGGGAGGTAAGCAACGAGCAGTACTTC
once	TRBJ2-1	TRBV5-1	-	CASSLDHRANEQFF	TGCGCCAGCAGCTTGGATCACAGGGCCAATGAGCAGTTCTTC